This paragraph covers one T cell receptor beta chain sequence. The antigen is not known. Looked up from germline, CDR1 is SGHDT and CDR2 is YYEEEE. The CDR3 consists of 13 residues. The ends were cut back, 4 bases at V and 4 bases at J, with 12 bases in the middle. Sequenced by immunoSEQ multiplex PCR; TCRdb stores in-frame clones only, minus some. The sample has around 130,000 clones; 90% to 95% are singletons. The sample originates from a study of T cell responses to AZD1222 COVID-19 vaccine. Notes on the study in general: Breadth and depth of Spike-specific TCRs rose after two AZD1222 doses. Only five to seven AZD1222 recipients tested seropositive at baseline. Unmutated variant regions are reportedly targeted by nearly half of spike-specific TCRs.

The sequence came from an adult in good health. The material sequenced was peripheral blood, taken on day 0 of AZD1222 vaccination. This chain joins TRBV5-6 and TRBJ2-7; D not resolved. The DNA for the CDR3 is TGTGCCAGCAGCCGAGGTCTCCTATACGAGCAGTACTTC. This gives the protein CASSRGLLYEQYF.